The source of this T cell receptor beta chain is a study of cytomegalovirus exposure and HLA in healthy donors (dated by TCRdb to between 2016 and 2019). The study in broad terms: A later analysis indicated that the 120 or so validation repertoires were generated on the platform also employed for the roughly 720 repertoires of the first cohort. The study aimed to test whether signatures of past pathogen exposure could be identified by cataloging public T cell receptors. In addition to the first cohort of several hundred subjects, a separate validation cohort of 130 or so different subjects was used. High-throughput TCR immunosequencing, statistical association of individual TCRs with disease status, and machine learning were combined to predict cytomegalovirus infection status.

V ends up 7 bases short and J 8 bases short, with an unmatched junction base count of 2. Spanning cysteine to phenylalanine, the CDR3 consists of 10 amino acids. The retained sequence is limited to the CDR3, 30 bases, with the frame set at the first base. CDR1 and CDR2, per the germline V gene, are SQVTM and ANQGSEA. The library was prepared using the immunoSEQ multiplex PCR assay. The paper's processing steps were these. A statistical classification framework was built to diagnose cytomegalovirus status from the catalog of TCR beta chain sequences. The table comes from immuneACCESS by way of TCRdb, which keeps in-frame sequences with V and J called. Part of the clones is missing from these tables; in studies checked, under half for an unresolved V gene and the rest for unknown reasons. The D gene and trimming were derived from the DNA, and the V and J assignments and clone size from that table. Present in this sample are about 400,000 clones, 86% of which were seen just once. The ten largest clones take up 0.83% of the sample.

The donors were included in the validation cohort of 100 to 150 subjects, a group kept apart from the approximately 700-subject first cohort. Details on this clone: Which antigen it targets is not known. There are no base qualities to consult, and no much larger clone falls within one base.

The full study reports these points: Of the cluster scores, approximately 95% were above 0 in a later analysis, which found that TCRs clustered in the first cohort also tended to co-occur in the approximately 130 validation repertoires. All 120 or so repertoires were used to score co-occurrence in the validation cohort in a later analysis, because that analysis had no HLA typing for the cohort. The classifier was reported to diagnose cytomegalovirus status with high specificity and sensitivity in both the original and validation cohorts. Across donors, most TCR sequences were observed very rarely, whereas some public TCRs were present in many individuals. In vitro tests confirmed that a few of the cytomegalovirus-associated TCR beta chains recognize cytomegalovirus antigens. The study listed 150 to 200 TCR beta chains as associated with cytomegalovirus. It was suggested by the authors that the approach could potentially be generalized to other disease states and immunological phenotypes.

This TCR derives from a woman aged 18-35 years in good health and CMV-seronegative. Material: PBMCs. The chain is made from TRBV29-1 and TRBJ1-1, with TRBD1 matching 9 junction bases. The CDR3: CSGGQGEAFF. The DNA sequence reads TGCAGCGGGGGACAGGGCGAAGCTTTCTTT.